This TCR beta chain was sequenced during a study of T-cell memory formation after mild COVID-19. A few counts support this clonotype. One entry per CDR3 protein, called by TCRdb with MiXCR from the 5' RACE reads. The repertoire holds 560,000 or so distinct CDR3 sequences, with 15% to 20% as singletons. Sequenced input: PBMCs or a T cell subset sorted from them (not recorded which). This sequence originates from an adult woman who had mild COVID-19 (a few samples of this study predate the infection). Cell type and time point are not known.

The CDR3 DNA reads TGTGCCAGCAGCGCGGGACAGAACACCGGGGAGCTGTTTTTT. Translated: CASSAGQNTGELFF. The chain has TRBV12-3 or TRBV12-4 and TRBJ2-2, with D perhaps being TRBD1 or TRBD2 (6 bases each). The CDR3 extends over 14 amino acids. V was shortened by 6 bases and J by 1 base, with 9 bases between the two germline ends.